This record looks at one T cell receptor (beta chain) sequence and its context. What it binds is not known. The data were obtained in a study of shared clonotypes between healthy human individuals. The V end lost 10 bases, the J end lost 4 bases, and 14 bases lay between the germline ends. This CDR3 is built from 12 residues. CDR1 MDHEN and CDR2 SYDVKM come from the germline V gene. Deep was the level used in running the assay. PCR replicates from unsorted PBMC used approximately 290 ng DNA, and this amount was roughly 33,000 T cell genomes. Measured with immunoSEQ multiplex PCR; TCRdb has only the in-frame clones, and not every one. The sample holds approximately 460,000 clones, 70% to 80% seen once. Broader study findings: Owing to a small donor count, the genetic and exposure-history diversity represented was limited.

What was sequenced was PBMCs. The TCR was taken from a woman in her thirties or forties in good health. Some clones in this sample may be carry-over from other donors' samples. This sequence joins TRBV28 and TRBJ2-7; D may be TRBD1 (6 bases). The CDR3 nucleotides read TGTGCCATCCGGGACACCTTTTACGAGCAGTACTTC. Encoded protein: CAIRDTFYEQYF.